What follows describes a single T cell receptor beta chain. This entry belongs to a study of T cell responses to AZD1222 COVID-19 vaccine. Method: immunoSEQ multiplex PCR; TCRdb's copy keeps in-frame clones and lacks some. The sample has approximately 99,000 clones, approximately 89% seen once. Trimming shortened V by 1 base and J by 5 bases, and 14 bases separated the two germline ends. The CDR3 has 15 amino acids. From germline, CDR1 is KGHSH and CDR2 LQKENI. The specimen comprised peripheral blood, sampled on day 0 of MenACWY control vaccination. The receptor was isolated from an adult in good health. The rearrangement joins TRBV18 to TRBJ1-1; D is perhaps TRBD1 (5 bases). CDR3 sequence: CASSPLHRGWTEAFF. In DNA, the CDR3 is TGTGCCAGCTCACCACTCCATAGGGGTTGGACTGAAGCTTTCTTT.